The clone carrying this T cell receptor (beta chain) was picked up one time. No antigen is known for it. This sample stems from a study of shared clonotypes between healthy human individuals. The wider study: A couple of female and three male donors aged 18 to 49 were enrolled.

The protocol was immunoSEQ multiplex PCR, while the TCRdb copy is restricted to in-frame clones and leaves out a portion. The sample includes some 320,000 clones, 87% of them seen just once. The CDR3 sequence is 14 residues long. V lost 0 bases and J 3 bases, leaving 10 bases between the germline ends. Germline V CDR1 and CDR2: SGDLS, YYNGEE. General study findings and limits: Naive subsets usually exceeded memory subsets in estimated richness.

The gene calls are TRBV9 and TRBJ2-7, with D possibly being TRBD2 (7 bases). This TCR derives from a man between 18 and 35 years old in good health. The sample comprised memory CD8+ T cells sorted from blood. Subset described: CD45RO+ cells pooled with CCR7-negative TemRA cells. The CDR3 sequence is CASSVEGGLYEQYF. The CDR3 DNA is TGTGCCAGCAGCGTAGAGGGGGGGCTCTACGAGCAGTACTTC.